This is a list of T cell receptor beta chains from one sample in a study of PD-1 blockade in classical Hodgkin lymphoma. Assay: immunoSEQ multiplex PCR; the TCRdb copy retains only in-frame clones and omits some. The sample includes about 21,000 clones, more than 70% seen only once; the top ten take more than 10%. Sequencing used peripheral blood mononuclear cells (PBMCs), obtained before the fourth cycle of nivolumab. The source is a human donor with classical Hodgkin lymphoma. Each CDR3 is given with its conserved first and last residue. Fields, in order: J gene, V gene, clone size, D gene, CDR3 protein, CDR3 DNA. D genes are given only for firm matches. A row's size may be missing; if present it is once, few, many or a size class.

>TRBJ2-3|TRBV9|NA|TRBD2
CASSVKELAGGGDTQYF
TGTGCCAGCAGCGTCAAAGAACTAGCGGGAGGAGGAGATACGCAGTATTTT
>TRBJ1-2|TRBV7-9|few|TRBD1
CASSPRDRVYGYTF
TGTGCCAGCAGCCCCCGGGACAGAGTCTATGGCTACACCTTC
>TRBJ2-7|TRBV5-1|NA|NA
CASSKGLDSYEQYF
TGCGCCAGCAGCAAAGGACTTGACTCCTACGAGCAGTACTTC
>TRBJ1-2|TRBV28|NA|NA
CASSQEGRTLGYTF
TGTGCCAGCAGTCAAGAGGGGCGGACGCTGGGCTACACCTTC
>TRBJ2-7|TRBV7-8|NA|NA
CASSFDYSVSYEQYF
TGTGCCAGCAGCTTTGACTATTCAGTATCCTACGAGCAGTACTTC
>TRBJ2-1|TRBV29-1|NA|TRBD2
CSAPGLELGEQFF
TGCAGCGCACCGGGACTAGAACTTGGCGAGCAGTTCTTC
>TRBJ2-7|TRBV2|NA|NA
CATLLRDGSYEQYF
TGTGCCACTCTACTCCGGGACGGATCCTACGAGCAGTACTTC
>TRBJ2-1|TRBV15|NA|NA
CATSRPPWGALIF
TGTGCCACCAGCAGACCCCCATGGGGGGCCTTAATCTTC
>TRBJ2-6|TRBV10-3|once|NA
CAISGFGANVLTF
TGTGCCATCAGTGGGTTTGGGGCCAACGTCCTGACTTTC
>TRBJ2-1|TRBV28|NA|NA
CASSLARGGIEQFF
TGTGCCAGCAGTTTAGCCAGGGGTGGAATTGAGCAGTTCTTC
>TRBJ2-3|TRBV27|NA|NA
CASSPGLLADTQYF
TGTGCCAGCAGTCCAGGCCTCCTGGCAGATACGCAGTATTTT
>TRBJ2-1|TRBV9|few|NA
CASSATTSYNEQFF
TGTGCCAGCAGCGCCACGACCTCCTACAATGAGCAGTTCTTC
>TRBJ2-1|TRBV19|NA|NA
CASSIVGEHEQFF
TGTGCCAGTAGTATAGTAGGGGAGCATGAGCAGTTCTTC
>TRBJ1-6|TRBV5-4|NA|NA
CASSLVDYNSPLHF
TGTGCCAGCAGCTTGGTGGATTATAATTCACCCCTCCACTTT
>TRBJ1-2|TRBV28|NA|NA
CASTSLDYGYTF
TGTGCCAGCACAAGTTTGGACTATGGCTACACCTTC
>TRBJ1-5|TRBV7-9|once|NA
CASSKGTTDGNQPQHF
TGTGCCAGCAGTAAAGGTACGACCGACGGTAATCAGCCCCAGCATTTT
>TRBJ2-7|TRBV7-9|NA|TRBD1
CASSLVGTGVRDSYEQYF
TGTGCCAGCAGCTTAGTCGGGACAGGGGTAAGGGACTCCTACGAGCAGTACTTC
>TRBJ2-6|TRBV7-3|NA|NA
CASSSQMSSGANVLTF
TGTGCCAGCAGCAGCCAGATGAGCTCTGGGGCCAACGTCCTGACTTTC
>TRBJ2-4|TRBV4-3|NA|NA
CASSQHVRTALAKNIQYF
TGCGCCAGCAGCCAGCACGTCAGGACCGCGCTAGCCAAAAACATTCAGTACTTC
>TRBJ2-2|TRBV6-5|NA|NA
CASSRRDRELFF
TGTGCCAGCAGTCGCAGGGACAGGGAGCTGTTTTTT
>TRBJ2-5|TRBV7-9|NA|NA
CASSLGQETQYF
TGTGCCAGCAGCTTAGGGCAAGAGACCCAGTACTTC
>TRBJ1-1|TRBV18|NA|NA
CASSPLAGDNTEAFF
TGTGCCAGCTCACCCTTGGCAGGGGATAACACTGAAGCTTTCTTT
>TRBJ2-7|TRBV18|NA|TRBD2
CASSPVGGLAAEQYF
TGTGCCAGCTCTCCTGTCGGAGGACTAGCGGCCGAGCAGTACTTC
>TRBJ1-1|TRBV10-3|NA|NA
CAISEYQLNTEAFF
TGTGCCATCAGTGAGTACCAGTTGAACACTGAAGCTTTCTTT
>TRBJ2-2|TRBV7-6|NA|TRBD1
CASSGTGSSTGELFF
TGTGCCAGCAGCGGGACAGGGAGCAGCACCGGGGAGCTGTTTTTT
>TRBJ2-4|TRBV4-3|NA|NA
CASSLKHPPVAKNIQYF
TGCGCCAGCAGCCTTAAACACCCCCCAGTAGCCAAAAACATTCAGTACTTC
>TRBJ1-2|TRBV28|NA|NA
CASTLGQGASLLYGYTF
TGTGCCAGCACCCTTGGACAAGGAGCTTCCCTACTCTATGGCTACACCTTC
>TRBJ1-3|TRBV9|NA|NA
CASSTHSGNTIYF
TGTGCCAGCAGCACCCACTCTGGAAACACCATATATTTT
>TRBJ1-2|TRBV7-9|NA|NA
CASSLGSRDGYTF
TGTGCCAGCAGCTTAGGGAGCAGGGACGGCTACACCTTC
>TRBJ2-7|TRBV1|NA|NA
CTSSHSVYEQYF
TGCACCAGCAGCCATTCCGTCTACGAGCAGTACTTC
>TRBJ1-1|TRBV29-1|NA|NA
CSVEGLLNTEAFF
TGCAGCGTTGAGGGACTCCTCAACACTGAAGCTTTCTTT
>TRBJ2-3|TRBV16|NA|NA
CASSQSGRADTQYF
TGTGCCAGCAGCCAATCAGGACGGGCAGATACGCAGTATTTT
>TRBJ1-4|TRBV7-9|once|NA
CASSPQPSQWNEKLFF
TGTGCCAGCAGCCCCCAGCCTTCCCAGTGGAATGAAAAACTGTTTTTT
>TRBJ1-6|TRBV28|NA|NA
CASSLTGVNSPLHF
TGTGCCAGCAGTTTAACGGGAGTTAATTCACCCCTCCACTTT
>TRBJ1-6|TRBV6-6|NA|TRBD1
CASSYTWDRGSPLHF
TGTGCCAGCAGTTACACTTGGGACAGGGGGTCGCCCCTCCACTTT
>TRBJ2-5|TRBV7-2|NA|NA
CAGGFGGGETQYF
TGTGCCGGGGGGTTTGGGGGCGGAGAGACCCAGTACTTC
>TRBJ2-7|TRBV2|few|NA
CASSGPAGDGEQYF
TGTGCCAGCAGTGGCCCGGCAGGGGATGGTGAGCAGTACTTC
>TRBJ1-2|TRBV5-6|NA|TRBD1
CASSIRDRANYGYTF
TGTGCCAGCAGCATAAGGGACAGGGCTAACTATGGCTACACCTTC
>TRBJ2-7|TRBV5-3|NA|NA
CATLGGLSLEQYF
TGTGCCACGCTCGGGGGGCTGTCGTTGGAGCAGTACTTC
>TRBJ2-3|TRBV29-1|NA|NA
CSVRVGVTDTQYF
TGCAGCGTTCGGGTCGGGGTCACAGATACGCAGTATTTT
>TRBJ1-2|TRBV7-9|NA|NA
CASSTHGNNYGYTF
TGTGCCAGCAGCACCCACGGGAACAACTATGGCTACACCTTC
>TRBJ1-3|TRBV9|NA|NA
CASSVDGSSGNTIYF
TGTGCCAGCAGCGTAGATGGTTCATCTGGAAACACCATATATTTT
>TRBJ2-2|TRBV18|NA|NA
CASSPRGDGELFF
TGTGCCAGCTCACCCCGGGGTGACGGGGAGCTGTTTTTT
>TRBJ2-7|TRBV2|once|TRBD1
CASSQDRGYEQYF
TGTGCCAGCAGCCAAGACAGGGGCTACGAGCAGTACTTC
>TRBJ1-2|TRBV6-5|NA|TRBD1
CASSYSGTGGLYGYTF
TGTGCCAGCAGTTACTCAGGGACAGGGGGCCTCTATGGCTACACCTTC
>TRBJ2-7|TRBV9|NA|NA
CASSVGRDYEQYF
TGTGCCAGCAGCGTAGGTCGAGACTACGAGCAGTACTTC
>TRBJ1-2|TRBV2|NA|TRBD1
CASTSPSSGTGYNYGYTF
TGTGCCAGCACCTCGCCTTCGTCCGGGACAGGATATAACTATGGCTACACCTTC
>TRBJ2-1|TRBV10-2|NA|TRBD2
CATEGLAGEEQFF
TGCGCCACCGAGGGACTAGCGGGAGAGGAGCAGTTCTTC
>TRBJ1-6|TRBV6-5|NA|NA
CASSPGHPNSPLHF
TGTGCCAGCAGCCCCGGACACCCTAATTCACCCCTCCACTTT
>TRBJ2-7|TRBV27|NA|TRBD1
CASSLLATGEYEQYF
TGTGCCAGCAGTTTATTAGCGACAGGGGAGTACGAGCAGTACTTC
>TRBJ1-4|TRBV23-1|NA|NA
CASSDRKAATNEKLFF
TGCGCCAGCAGTGACCGAAAAGCTGCAACTAATGAAAAACTGTTTTTT
>TRBJ1-6|TRBV6-5|NA|NA
CASRSGTNSPLHF
TGTGCCAGCAGGTCCGGGACTAATTCACCCCTCCACTTT